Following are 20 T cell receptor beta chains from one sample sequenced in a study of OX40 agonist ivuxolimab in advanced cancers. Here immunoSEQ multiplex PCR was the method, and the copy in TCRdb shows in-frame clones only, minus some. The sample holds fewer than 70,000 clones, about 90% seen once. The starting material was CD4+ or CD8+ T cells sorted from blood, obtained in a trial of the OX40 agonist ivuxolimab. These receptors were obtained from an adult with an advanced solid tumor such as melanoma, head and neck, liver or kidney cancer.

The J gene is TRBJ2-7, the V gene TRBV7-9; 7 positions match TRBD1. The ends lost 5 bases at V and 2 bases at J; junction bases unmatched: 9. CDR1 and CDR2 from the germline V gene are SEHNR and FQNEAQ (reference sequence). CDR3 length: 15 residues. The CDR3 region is CASSTTGAVTYEQYV. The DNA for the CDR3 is TGTGCCAGCAGCACCACAGGGGCTGTAACCTACGAGCAGTACGTC.

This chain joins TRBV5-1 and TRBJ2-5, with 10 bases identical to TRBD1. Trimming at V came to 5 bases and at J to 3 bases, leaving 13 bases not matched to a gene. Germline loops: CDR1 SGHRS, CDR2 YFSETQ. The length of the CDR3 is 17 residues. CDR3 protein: CASRGTGEKWVEETQYF. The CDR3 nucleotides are TGCGCCAGCAGGGGGACAGGGGAAAAATGGGTGGAAGAGACCCAGTACTTC.

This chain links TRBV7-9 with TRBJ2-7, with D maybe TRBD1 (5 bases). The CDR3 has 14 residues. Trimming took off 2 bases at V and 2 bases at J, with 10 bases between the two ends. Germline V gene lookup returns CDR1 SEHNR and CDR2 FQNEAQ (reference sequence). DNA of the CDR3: TGTGCCAGCAGCTTACCAGGGTGGGCCTACGAGCAGTACTTC. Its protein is CASSLPGWAYEQYF.

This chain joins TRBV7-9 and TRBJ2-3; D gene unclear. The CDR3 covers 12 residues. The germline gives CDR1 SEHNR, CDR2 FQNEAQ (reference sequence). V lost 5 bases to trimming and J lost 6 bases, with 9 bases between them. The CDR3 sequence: CASSPLGDTQYF. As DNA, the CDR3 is TGTGCCAGCAGCCCCTTGGGTGATACGCAGTATTTT.

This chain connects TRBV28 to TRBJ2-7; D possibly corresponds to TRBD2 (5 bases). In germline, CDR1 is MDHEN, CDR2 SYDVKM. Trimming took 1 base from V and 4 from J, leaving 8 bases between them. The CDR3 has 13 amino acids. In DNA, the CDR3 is TGTGCCAGCAGTTTATTTCGGGGATACGAGCAGTACGTC. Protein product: CASSLFRGYEQYV.

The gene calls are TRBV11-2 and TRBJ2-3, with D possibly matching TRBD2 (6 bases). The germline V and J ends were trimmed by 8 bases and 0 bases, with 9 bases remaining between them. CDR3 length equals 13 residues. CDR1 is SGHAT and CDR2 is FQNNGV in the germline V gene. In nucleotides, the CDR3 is TGTGCCAGCTGGGACTTTAGCACAGATACGCAGTATTTT. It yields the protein CASWDFSTDTQYF.

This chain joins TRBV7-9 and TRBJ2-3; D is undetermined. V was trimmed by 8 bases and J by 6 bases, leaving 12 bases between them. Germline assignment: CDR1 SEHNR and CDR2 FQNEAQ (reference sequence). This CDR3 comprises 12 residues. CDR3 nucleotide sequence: TGTGCCAGCTCCACACCCGGGGATACGCAGTATTTT. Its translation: CASSTPGDTQYF. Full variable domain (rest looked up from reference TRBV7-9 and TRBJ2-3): DTGVSQNPRHKITKRGQNVTFRCDPISEHNRLYWYRQTLGQGPEFLTYFQNEAQLEKSRLLSDRFSAERPKGSFSTLEIQRTEQGDSAMYLCASSTPGDTQYFGPGTRLTVL.

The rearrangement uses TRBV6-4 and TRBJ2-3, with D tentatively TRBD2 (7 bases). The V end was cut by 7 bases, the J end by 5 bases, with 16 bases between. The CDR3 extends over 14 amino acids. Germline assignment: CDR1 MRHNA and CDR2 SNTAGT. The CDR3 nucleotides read TGTGCCAGCATTTCGGGGGGCGGGGTAGATACGCAGTATTTT. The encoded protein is CASISGGGVDTQYF.

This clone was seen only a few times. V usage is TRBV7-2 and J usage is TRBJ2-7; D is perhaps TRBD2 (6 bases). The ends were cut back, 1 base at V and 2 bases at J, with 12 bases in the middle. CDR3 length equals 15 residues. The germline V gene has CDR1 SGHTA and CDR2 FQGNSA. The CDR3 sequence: CASSLGIAEPYEQYF. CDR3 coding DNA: TGTGCCAGCAGCTTAGGGATAGCGGAACCCTACGAGCAGTACTTC.

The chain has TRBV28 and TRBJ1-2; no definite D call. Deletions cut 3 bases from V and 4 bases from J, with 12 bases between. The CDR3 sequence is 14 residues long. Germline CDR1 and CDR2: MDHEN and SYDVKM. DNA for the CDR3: TGTGCCAGCAGTTTGGGTTCCATAACCTATGGCTACACCTTC. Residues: CASSLGSITYGYTF.

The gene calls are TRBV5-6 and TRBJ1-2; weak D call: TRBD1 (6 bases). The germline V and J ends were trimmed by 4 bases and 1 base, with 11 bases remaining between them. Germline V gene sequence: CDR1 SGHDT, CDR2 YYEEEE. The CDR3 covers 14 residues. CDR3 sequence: CASSRGGFNYGYTF. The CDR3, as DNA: TGTGCCAGCAGCCGAGGGGGGTTTAACTATGGCTACACCTTC.

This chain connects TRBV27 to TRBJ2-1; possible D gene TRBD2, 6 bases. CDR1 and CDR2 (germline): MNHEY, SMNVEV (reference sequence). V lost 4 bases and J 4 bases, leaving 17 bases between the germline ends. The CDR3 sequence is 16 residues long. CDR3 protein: CASSSVVGLGYNEQFF. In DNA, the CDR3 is TGTGCCAGCAGTTCTGTGGTGGGACTGGGATACAATGAGCAGTTCTTC.

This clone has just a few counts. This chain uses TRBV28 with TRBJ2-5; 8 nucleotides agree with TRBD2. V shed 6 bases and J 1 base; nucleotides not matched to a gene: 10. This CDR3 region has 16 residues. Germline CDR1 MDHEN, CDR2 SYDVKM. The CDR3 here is CASSLLAGRAQETQYF. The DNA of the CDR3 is TGTGCCAGCAGCCTATTAGCGGGACGGGCCCAAGAGACCCAGTACTTC.

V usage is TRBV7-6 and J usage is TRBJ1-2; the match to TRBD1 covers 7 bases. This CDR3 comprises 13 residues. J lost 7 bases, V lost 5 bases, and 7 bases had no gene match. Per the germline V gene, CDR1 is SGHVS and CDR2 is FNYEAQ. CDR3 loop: CASSEDRVRGYTF. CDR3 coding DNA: TGTGCCAGCAGCGAAGACAGGGTGCGTGGCTACACCTTC.

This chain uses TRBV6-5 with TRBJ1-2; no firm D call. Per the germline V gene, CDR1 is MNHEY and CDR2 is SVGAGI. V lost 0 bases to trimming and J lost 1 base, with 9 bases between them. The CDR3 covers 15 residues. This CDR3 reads CASSYSKGFNYGYTF. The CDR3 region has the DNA TGTGCCAGCAGTTACTCGAAAGGATTTAACTATGGCTACACCTTC.

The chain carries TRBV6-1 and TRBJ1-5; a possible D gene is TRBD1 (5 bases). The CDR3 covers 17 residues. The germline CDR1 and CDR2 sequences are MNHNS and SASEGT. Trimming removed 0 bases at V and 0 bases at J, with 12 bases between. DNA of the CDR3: TGTGCCAGCAGTGAAGCAGTGGGACGGTATAGCAATCAGCCCCAGCATTTT. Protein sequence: CASSEAVGRYSNQPQHF.

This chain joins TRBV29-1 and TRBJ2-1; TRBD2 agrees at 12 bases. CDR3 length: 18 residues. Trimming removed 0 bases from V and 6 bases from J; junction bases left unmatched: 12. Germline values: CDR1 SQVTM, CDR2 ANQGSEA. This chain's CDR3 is CSVEDPASGRADGNEQFF. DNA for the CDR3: TGCAGCGTTGAAGATCCCGCTAGCGGGAGGGCCGATGGCAATGAGCAGTTCTTC.

The CDR3 DNA follows: TGTGCCAGCAGTTTGAGCCCGCTCGCAGATACGCAGTATTTT. Its translation is CASSLSPLADTQYF. The chain links TRBV27 to TRBJ2-3; D remains unclear. Germline V CDR1 and CDR2: MNHEY, SMNVEV (reference sequence). The CDR3 extends over 14 amino acids. The V and J ends lost 3 bases and 4 bases respectively, with 11 bases between them.

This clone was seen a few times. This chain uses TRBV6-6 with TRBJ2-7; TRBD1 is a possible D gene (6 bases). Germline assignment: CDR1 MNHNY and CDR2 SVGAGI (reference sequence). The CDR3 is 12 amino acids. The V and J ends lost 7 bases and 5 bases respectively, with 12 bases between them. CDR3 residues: CASIRGLNEQYV. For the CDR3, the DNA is TGTGCCAGCATCAGGGGTTTGAACGAGCAGTACGTC.

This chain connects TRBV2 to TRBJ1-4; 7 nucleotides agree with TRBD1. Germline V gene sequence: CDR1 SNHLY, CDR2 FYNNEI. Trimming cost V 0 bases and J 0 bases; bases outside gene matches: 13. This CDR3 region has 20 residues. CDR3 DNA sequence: TGTGCCAGCAGTGAAGCGCTTCTTGGGGGCAGGGGGGCAACTAATGAAAAACTGTTTTTT. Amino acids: CASSEALLGGRGATNEKLFF.